A single sample is the source of the 5 T cell receptor beta chains below, sequenced in a study of Ad26.COV2.S vaccination and SARS-CoV-2 variants. Treatment in this sample: 19 received Ad26.COV2.S at low or high dose, single or two shots; a few received placebo; per-sample allocation not given. Day 63 following the first vaccine or placebo injection was when the samples were taken. Assay used: immunoSEQ multiplex PCR; TCRdb lists only in-frame clones, some missing. The sample has around 400,000 clones; about 89% are singletons. The input for sequencing was peripheral blood, taken in a trial of Ad26.COV2.S vaccine versus placebo. Receptors were obtained from a person aged 18-65 years who received the Ad26.COV2.S COVID-19 vaccine or a placebo.

The V call is TRBV28, the J call TRBJ2-5, with D maybe TRBD1 (5 bases). The CDR3 is 12 residues long. V was cut by 6 bases and J by 5 bases, with 10 bases left in between. The V gene's germline CDR1 is MDHEN and CDR2 SYDVKM. CDR3: CASSRGAETQYF. The DNA of the CDR3 is TGTGCCAGCAGCCGTGGGGCGGAGACCCAGTACTTC.

This clone was recorded only once. The chain recombines TRBV9 with TRBJ1-4, with D tentatively TRBD1 (5 bases). CDR3 length equals 16 residues. CDR1 SGDLS and CDR2 YYNGEE come from the germline V gene. With 4 bases removed from V and 7 bases from J, the gap between germline ends came to 20 bases. The CDR3 region is CASSPRGDGGGEKLFF. In nucleotides, the CDR3 is TGTGCCAGCAGCCCCCGAGGAGATGGTGGGGGTGAAAAACTGTTTTTT.

This chain joins TRBV2 and TRBJ1-1; D gene unclear. The CDR3 consists of 14 residues. The germline V gene has CDR1 SNHLY and CDR2 FYNNEI. Trimming pared 5 bases from V and 0 bases from J, leaving 10 bases between. Here the CDR3 DNA reads TGTGCCAGCAGTCCCGCCGGAGTGAACACTGAAGCTTTCTTT. This translates into CASSPAGVNTEAFF.

This clone was counted between two and nine times. V gene TRBV6-5 combines with J gene TRBJ2-7; maybe TRBD1 (8 bases). This CDR3 spans 15 amino acids. V was pared by 6 bases and J by 3 bases, with 18 bases between. Germline CDR1 is MNHEY and CDR2 is SVGAGI. The CDR3 sequence: CASRKINRGGYEQYF. CDR3 bases: TGTGCCAGCAGGAAAATAAACAGGGGGGGCTACGAGCAGTACTTC.

This chain joins TRBV5-1 and TRBJ2-1; no firm D call. This CDR3 comprises 15 residues. V was clipped by 4 bases and J by 5 bases, with 16 bases between them. Germline CDR1 and CDR2: SGHRS and YFSETQ. As DNA, the CDR3 is TGCGCCAGCAGCATGCGGACCAGTCGGGACAATGAGCAGTTCTTC. Amino acids: CASSMRTSRDNEQFF.